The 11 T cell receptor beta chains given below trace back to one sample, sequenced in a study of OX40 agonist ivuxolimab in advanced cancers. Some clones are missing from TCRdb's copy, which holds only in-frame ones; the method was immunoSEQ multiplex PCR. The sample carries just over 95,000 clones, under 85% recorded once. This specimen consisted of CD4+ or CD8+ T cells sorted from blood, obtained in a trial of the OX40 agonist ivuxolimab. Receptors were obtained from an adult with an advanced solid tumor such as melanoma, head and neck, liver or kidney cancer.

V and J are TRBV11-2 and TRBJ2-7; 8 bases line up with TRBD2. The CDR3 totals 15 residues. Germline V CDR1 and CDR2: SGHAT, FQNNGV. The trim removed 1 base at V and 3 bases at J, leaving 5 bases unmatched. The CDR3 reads CASSLALAGSYEQYF. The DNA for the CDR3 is TGTGCCAGCAGCTTAGCTTTAGCGGGAAGCTACGAGCAGTACTTC.

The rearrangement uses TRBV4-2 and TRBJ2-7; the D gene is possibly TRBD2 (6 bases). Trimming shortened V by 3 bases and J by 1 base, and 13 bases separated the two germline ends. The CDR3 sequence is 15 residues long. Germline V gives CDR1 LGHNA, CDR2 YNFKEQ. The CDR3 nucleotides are TGTGCCAGCAGCCATCGCGGGGAGGATTCCTACGAGCAGTACTTC. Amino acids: CASSHRGEDSYEQYF.

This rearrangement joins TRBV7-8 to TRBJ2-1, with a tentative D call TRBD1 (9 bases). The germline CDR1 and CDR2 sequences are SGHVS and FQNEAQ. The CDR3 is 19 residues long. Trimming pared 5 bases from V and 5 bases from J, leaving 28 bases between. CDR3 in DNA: TGTGCCAGCAGCGACGTAGCGGGACAGGGCGGGGCCTTTAACAATGAGCAGTTCTTC. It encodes CASSDVAGQGGAFNNEQFF. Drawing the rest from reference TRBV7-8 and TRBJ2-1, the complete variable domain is GAGVSQSPRYKVAKRGQDVALRCDPISGHVSLFWYQQALGQGPEFLTYFQNEAQLDKSGLPSDRFFAERPEGSVSTLKIQRTQQEDSAVYLCASSDVAGQGGAFNNEQFFGPGTRLTVL.

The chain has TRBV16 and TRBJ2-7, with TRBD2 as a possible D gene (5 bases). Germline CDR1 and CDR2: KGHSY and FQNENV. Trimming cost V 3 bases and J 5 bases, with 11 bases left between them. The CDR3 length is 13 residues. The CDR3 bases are TGTGCCAGCAGCCAGGGCCTGGGAGACGAGCAGTACTTC. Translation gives CASSQGLGDEQYF.

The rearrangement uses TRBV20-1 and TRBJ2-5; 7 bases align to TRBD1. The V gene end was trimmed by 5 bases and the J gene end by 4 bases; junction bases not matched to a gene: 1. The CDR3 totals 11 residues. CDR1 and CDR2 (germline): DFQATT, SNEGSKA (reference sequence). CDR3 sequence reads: CSADRVETQYF. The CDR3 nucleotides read TGCAGTGCTGACAGGGTAGAGACCCAGTACTTC.

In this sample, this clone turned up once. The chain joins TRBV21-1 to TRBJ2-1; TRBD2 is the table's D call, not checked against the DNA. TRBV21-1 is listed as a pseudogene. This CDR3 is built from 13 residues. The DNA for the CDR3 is TGTGCCAGCAACGGGACTAGCGGAAACCGCGGTTTCTTC. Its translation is CASNGTSGNRGFF.

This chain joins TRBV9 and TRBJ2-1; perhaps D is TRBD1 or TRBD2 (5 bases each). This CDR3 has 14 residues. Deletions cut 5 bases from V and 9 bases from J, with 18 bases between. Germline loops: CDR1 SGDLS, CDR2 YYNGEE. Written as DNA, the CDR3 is TGTGCCAGCAGTCGTAACCTCGGGACGCTTGAGCAGTTCTTC. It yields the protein CASSRNLGTLEQFF.

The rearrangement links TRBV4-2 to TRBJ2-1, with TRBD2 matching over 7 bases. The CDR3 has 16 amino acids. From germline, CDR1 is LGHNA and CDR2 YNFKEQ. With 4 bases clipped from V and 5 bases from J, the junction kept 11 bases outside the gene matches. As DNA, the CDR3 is TGTGCCAGCAGCCCTTCGCCGGGACTAACAAACAATGAGCAGTTCTTC. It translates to CASSPSPGLTNNEQFF.

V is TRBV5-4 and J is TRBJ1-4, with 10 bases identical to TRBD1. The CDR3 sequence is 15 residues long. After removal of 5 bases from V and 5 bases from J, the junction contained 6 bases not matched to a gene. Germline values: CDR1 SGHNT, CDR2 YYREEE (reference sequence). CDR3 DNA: TGTGCCAGCAGTCCCCCGGGACAGGGGAATGAAAAACTGTTTTTT. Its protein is CASSPPGQGNEKLFF.

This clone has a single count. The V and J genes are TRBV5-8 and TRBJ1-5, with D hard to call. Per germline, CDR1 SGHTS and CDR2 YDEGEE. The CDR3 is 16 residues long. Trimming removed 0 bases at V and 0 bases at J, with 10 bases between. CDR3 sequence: CASSLAMAYSNQPQHF. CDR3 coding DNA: TGTGCCAGCAGCTTGGCGATGGCTTATAGCAATCAGCCCCAGCATTTT.

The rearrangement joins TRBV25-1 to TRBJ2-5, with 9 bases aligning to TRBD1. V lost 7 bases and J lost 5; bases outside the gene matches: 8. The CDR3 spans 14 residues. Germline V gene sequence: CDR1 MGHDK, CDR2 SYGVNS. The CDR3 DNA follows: TGTGCCAGCACTCGGGACAGGGAATCGGAGACCCAGTACTTC. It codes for CASTRDRESETQYF.